The T cell receptor (beta chain) described here comes from a study of T cell repertoires in cytomegalovirus infection. About the study: From public TCR beta signatures came an indication of both CMV infection and matching HLA type.

One entry per CDR3 protein results from TCRdb running MiXCR on the reads. The sample holds around 180,000 distinct CDR3 sequences, 28% seen once. There are 14 residues in the CDR3. V dropped 6 bases and J dropped 4 bases, with 15 bases sitting between them. Germline V CDR1 and CDR2: SGHTA, FQGNSA. Study conclusions and caveats: Cumulative frequency (of public TCR beta family members) identified carriers of CMV plus the relevant HLA.

There are many counts of this clonotype. What it binds is unknown. This TCR was sampled from a human donor in good health (CMV status not recorded). Some clones in this sample may be carry-over from other donors' samples. The sample comprised PBMCs. The genes are TRBV7-2 and TRBJ1-1; tentative D call: TRBD1 (5 bases). For the CDR3, the DNA is TGTGCCAGCAGTCGTCAGGGTGAGGGCACTGAAGCTTTCTTT. Translated, it gives CASSRQGEGTEAFF.